A single sample is the source of the 25 T cell receptor beta chains below, sequenced in a study of T cells in Graves' hyperthyroidism and ophthalmopathy. It was RNA transcripts that yielded the amplified TCR beta CDR3 regions. During a first-round RT-PCR of the TCR CDR3, the HTBI primer set was used. TCRdb re-derived calls from the multiplex PCR reads in MiXCR, one entry per CDR3 protein. This sample yields a few hundred thousand distinct CDR3 sequences, of which 15% to 18% are seen a single time; about 7% belongs to the top ten. The sequencing sample was made of blood. The receptors derive from a woman younger than 45 with Graves' hyperthyroidism.

The V and J genes are TRBV7-9 and TRBJ1-3, with 7 positions matching TRBD1. Germline CDR1 and CDR2: SEHNR and FQNEAQ (reference sequence). J was trimmed by 4 bases and V by 5 bases; bases with no gene match: 5. The CDR3 is 14 amino acids. The CDR3 loop is CASSDTGDGNTIYF. CDR3 DNA sequence: TGTGCCAGCAGCGATACAGGGGACGGAAACACCATATATTTT.

This clonotype was counted at least ten times. This chain joins TRBV20-1 and TRBJ2-4, with 15 bases fitting TRBD2. CDR1 is DFQATT, CDR2 SNEGSKA, per germline (reference sequence). V lost 6 bases to trimming and J lost 4 bases; unmatched junction nucleotides: 7. This CDR3 has 16 amino acids. The CDR3 is CSATGTSGRLKNIQYF. CDR3 bases: TGCAGTGCCACCGGGACTAGCGGGAGGCTAAAAAACATTCAGTACTTC.

The CDR3, as DNA: TGCAGCGTTGAAGGGGGCAGGGAGCGGGCCGTATATGGCTACACCTTC. Translated, it gives CSVEGGRERAVYGYTF. The chain combines TRBV29-1 with TRBJ1-2, with D perhaps TRBD1 (5 bases). Germline loops: CDR1 SQVTM, CDR2 ANQGSEA. CDR3 length: 16 amino acids. V dropped 1 base and J dropped 5 bases, with 20 bases sitting between them. Full variable domain (rest looked up from reference TRBV29-1 and TRBJ1-2): SAVISQKPSRDICQRGTSLTIQCQVDSQVTMMFWYRQQPGQSLTLIATANQGSEATYESGFVIDKFPISRPNLTFSTLTVSNMSPEDSSIYLCSVEGGRERAVYGYTFGSGTRLTVV.

This clonotype was seen ten or more times. The chain joins TRBV7-2 to TRBJ1-2; tentative D call: TRBD1 (6 bases). Trimming removed 6 bases at V and 4 bases at J, with 12 bases between. In germline, CDR1 is SGHTA, CDR2 FQGNSA. The CDR3 consists of 13 residues. CDR3 bases: TGTGCCAGCAGTTACAGGGTCTCCTATGGCTACACCTTC. Its protein product is CASSYRVSYGYTF.

This chain links TRBV6-1 with TRBJ2-7; possibly TRBD2 for D (6 bases). V was pared by 7 bases and J by 1 base, with 17 bases between. Germline V gene data show CDR1 as MNHNS and CDR2 as SASEGT. The CDR3 spans 15 residues. In DNA, the CDR3 is TGTGCCAGCATCCCTGAGACTAGGACTTCCTACGAGCAGTACTTC. Amino acids: CASIPETRTSYEQYF.

This clonotype was counted many times. The chain's CDR3 is CASSSRTPDRGAYEQYF. The CDR3 nucleotides are TGTGCCAGCAGCTCTCGTACTCCGGACAGGGGGGCCTACGAGCAGTACTTC. The chain has TRBV6-1 and TRBJ2-7, with 10 bases identical to TRBD1. The V gene's germline CDR1 is MNHNS and CDR2 SASEGT. The V segment lost 6 bases and the J segment 2 bases; nucleotides outside the gene matches: 13. The CDR3 covers 17 residues.

This clonotype occurred a few times. A junction end diverges from the germline sequence, so it may reflect a read error. This sequence joins TRBV3-1 and TRBJ2-1, with a tentative D call TRBD2 (5 bases). CDR1 LGHDT and CDR2 YNNKEL come from the germline V gene (reference sequence). The CDR3 is 15 amino acids. The CDR3 region is CASSLPGSKENEQFF. In nucleotides, the CDR3 is TGTGCCAGCAGCCTTCCGGGGTCGAAGGAAAATGAGCAATTCTTC.

A few counts support this clonotype. The chain carries TRBV6-1 and TRBJ2-7; 8 bases align to TRBD1. Germline CDR1 reads MNHNS; CDR2 reads SASEGT. V shed 6 bases, J shed 2 bases, and the junction held 9 bases outside the gene matches. This CDR3 contains 15 residues. The CDR3 region is CASSKSRTGPYEQYF. CDR3 DNA: TGTGCCAGCAGCAAGTCCCGGACAGGGCCCTACGAGCAGTACTTC.

This clonotype was seen many times. V is TRBV20-1 and J is TRBJ1-5, with 8 nucleotides matching TRBD1. Germline trimming cut 0 bases from V and 6 bases from J; bases unmatched to any gene: 4. Germline assignment: CDR1 DFQATT and CDR2 SNEGSKA (reference sequence). There are 14 residues in the CDR3. CDR3 in amino acids: CSAREGTGRQPQHF. In nucleotides, the CDR3 is TGCAGTGCTAGAGAGGGGACAGGTCGTCAGCCCCAGCATTTT.

The sample holds a few counts of this clonotype. V usage is TRBV5-1 and J usage is TRBJ2-1; 8 bases align to TRBD1. The germline CDR1 and CDR2 sequences are SGHRS and YFSETQ. J gave up 4 bases and V 7 bases, and 13 bases lay outside the gene matches. The length of the CDR3 is 16 residues. The CDR3 coding sequence is TGCGCCAGCCGGCACTCTGACAGGGGAGGATACAATGAGCAGTTCTTC. Amino acid sequence: CASRHSDRGGYNEQFF. Together with reference TRBV5-1 and TRBJ2-1, the CDR3 gives the full variable domain: KAGVTQTPRYLIKTRGQQVTLSCSPISGHRSVSWYQQTPGQGLQFLFEYFSETQRNKGNFPGRFSGRQFSNSRSEMNVSTLELGDSALYLCASRHSDRGGYNEQFFGPGTRLTVL.

There are many counts of this clonotype. V is TRBV6-1 and J is TRBJ2-7, with D hard to call. The germline V gene has CDR1 MNHNS and CDR2 SASEGT. Trimming removed 3 bases at V and 0 bases at J, with 6 bases between. The CDR3 has 13 residues. The CDR3 spells CASSDPGSYEQYF. The CDR3 DNA reads TGTGCCAGCAGTGACCCGGGCTCCTACGAGCAGTACTTC.

This chain joins TRBV4-2 and TRBJ2-7; D ambiguous. V was pared by 0 bases and J by 3 bases, with 12 bases between. The germline V gene encodes CDR1 LGHNA and CDR2 YNFKEQ. The CDR3 sequence is 15 residues long. CDR3 in DNA: TGTGCCAGCAGCCAAGATTGGAGCGCGGACTACGAGCAGTACTTC. This sequence encodes CASSQDWSADYEQYF.

This clonotype was recorded at least ten times. The rearrangement joins TRBV28 to TRBJ2-7, with 9 bases matching TRBD2. The CDR3 has 14 residues. V lost 6 bases and J lost 2; bases outside the gene matches: 5. CDR1 MDHEN and CDR2 SYDVKM come from the germline V gene. The CDR3, as DNA: TGTGCCAGCAGGCGGTCTAGCGGGACCTACGAGCAGTACTTC. This translates into CASRRSSGTYEQYF.

There are many counts of this clonotype. The chain joins TRBV12-3 or TRBV12-4 to TRBJ2-1; D is ambiguous. With 6 bases removed from V and 8 bases from J, the gap between germline ends came to 11 bases. The CDR3 totals 12 residues. Here the CDR3 reads CASSPTVDEQFF. The CDR3 nucleotides are TGTGCCAGCAGCCCTACAGTAGATGAGCAGTTCTTC.

This clonotype was counted between two and nine times. V and J are TRBV10-2 and TRBJ2-3; TRBD1 is a possible D gene (5 bases). V was cut by 7 bases and J by 1 base, with 15 bases left in between. The CDR3 has 15 amino acids. Looked up from germline, CDR1 is WSHSY and CDR2 is SAAADI. CDR3 sequence reads: CASTPRGWGTDTQYF. In DNA, the CDR3 is TGCGCCAGCACGCCAAGGGGATGGGGCACAGATACGCAGTATTTT.

This clonotype was observed many times. The chain recombines TRBV27 with TRBJ2-1; D is perhaps TRBD1 or TRBD2 (5 bases each). The CDR3 contains 15 residues. Germline assignment: CDR1 MNHEY and CDR2 SMNVEV (reference sequence). V was clipped by 5 bases and J by 0 bases, with 11 bases between them. CDR3 bases: TGTGCCAGCAGTGCCCGGGACCGCTCCTACAATGAGCAGTTCTTC. This codes for CASSARDRSYNEQFF.

This clonotype was recorded many times. This chain links TRBV6-1 with TRBJ2-7; D gene uncertain. Deletions cut 5 bases from V and 7 bases from J, with 6 bases between. Germline-derived CDR1 and CDR2 are MNHNS and SASEGT. The CDR3 covers 10 residues. The DNA of the CDR3 is TGTGCCAGCAGTCCCCAAGAGCAGTACTTC. It translates to CASSPQEQYF.

Notes on this clonotype: Just one base apart from a much larger clone, this may be a read error. The J gene is TRBJ1-5, the V gene TRBV11-2; D unresolved. Deletions cut 1 base from V and 9 bases from J, with 13 bases between. The CDR3 totals 14 residues. Germline CDR1 is SGHAT and CDR2 is FQNNGV. CDR3 nucleotide sequence: TGTGCCAGCAGCTTAGTCGAGGGTGAGGGGCCCCAGCATTTT. Translated: CASSLVEGEGPQHF.

Concerning this clonotype itself: A much larger clone is a single base away; this may be a read error. The chain carries TRBV7-9 and TRBJ2-1, with 14 bases fitting TRBD2. The CDR3 is 15 residues long. With V trimmed by 4 bases and J by 11 bases, 7 bases remained unmatched. CDR1 SEHNR and CDR2 FQNEAQ come from the germline V gene (reference sequence). CDR3 coding DNA: TGTGCCAGCAGCTCCGGGACTAGCGGGAGATATAAGCAGTTCTTC. Protein: CASSSGTSGRYKQFF.

This clonotype was counted once. The junction shows a germline mismatch at one end, possibly a read error. The chain recombines TRBV11-2 with TRBJ2-7; TRBD1 might be the D (5 bases). This CDR3 contains 15 residues. CDR1 is SGHAT, CDR2 FQNNGV, per germline. CDR3 sequence: CASSLGPGFNDEQYF. The DNA of the CDR3 is TGCGCCAGCAGCTTAGGTCCAGGGTTCAACGACGAGCAGTACTTC.

The rearrangement links TRBV2 to TRBJ2-7, with 7 bases matching TRBD2. The V segment lost 8 bases and the J segment 4 bases; nucleotides outside the gene matches: 11. Germline V gene sequence: CDR1 SNHLY, CDR2 FYNNEI. CDR3 length: 14 amino acids. The DNA for the CDR3 is TGTGCCAGCTCACGCGGGGGAAGTGGGTACGAGCAGTACTTC. The encoded protein is CASSRGGSGYEQYF.

This clonotype has a handful of counts. The rearrangement joins TRBV5-5 to TRBJ2-2; 7 positions agree with TRBD1. This CDR3 spans 15 amino acids. J lost 2 bases, V lost 0 bases, and 1 base had no gene match. CDR1 SGHKS and CDR2 YYEKEE come from the germline V gene (reference sequence). The CDR3 is CASSLGDSNTGELFF. CDR3 DNA: TGTGCCAGCAGCTTGGGGGACAGTAACACCGGGGAGCTGTTTTTT.

This clonotype was seen repeatedly, ten times or more. This rearrangement joins TRBV28 to TRBJ2-3; TRBD2 matches 10 bases. The CDR3 contains 14 residues. The V and J ends lost 7 bases and 2 bases, in that order; junction bases with no gene match: 3. The germline gives CDR1 MDHEN, CDR2 SYDVKM. DNA for the CDR3: TGTGCCAGCAAACTAGCGGGGATCACAGATACGCAGTATTTT. This gives the protein CASKLAGITDTQYF.

V and J are TRBV20-1 and TRBJ2-7; D gene uncertain. Trimming shortened V by 3 bases and J by 1 base, and 16 bases separated the two germline ends. CDR3 size: 15 residues. Germline loops: CDR1 DFQATT, CDR2 SNEGSKA (reference sequence). CDR3 amino acids: CSARPASWESYEQYF. The CDR3 bases are TGCAGTGCTAGGCCAGCCTCGTGGGAATCCTACGAGCAGTACTTC.

This clonotype appeared many times. V gene TRBV20-1 combines with J gene TRBJ1-5, with D tentatively TRBD1 (6 bases). The CDR3 runs to 15 residues. V was cut by 5 bases and J by 3 bases, with 17 bases left in between. Germline values: CDR1 DFQATT, CDR2 SNEGSKA (reference sequence). Written as DNA, the CDR3 is TGCAGTGCTCTTAATCACAGGGTCGCCAATCAGCCCCAGCATTTT. It codes for CSALNHRVANQPQHF.